This TCR beta chain derives from a study of blood T cell repertoires in COVID-19. Those enrolled in Seattle joined during active infection and were followed longitudinally afterward. The V gene lost 4 bases and the J gene lost 15 bases, with 19 bases spanning the gap. The CDR3 sequence is 12 residues long. Germline V lookup: CDR1 SQVTM, CDR2 ANQGSEA. Clones were sequenced by immunoSEQ multiplex PCR, and TCRdb holds only the in-frame ones, with some missing. Among around 100,000 clones listed, about 74% were seen once. This chain links TRBV29-1 with TRBJ2-1; no clear D gene. The sequence was collected from a man between 65 and 85 years old with COVID-19, enrolled during active disease. The specimen sequenced was peripheral blood. The CDR3 loop reads CSVARWQYPPFF. The CDR3 DNA is TGCAGCGTTGCTAGGTGGCAGTACCCGCCGTTCTTC.